These 3 T cell receptor beta chains originate from one sample sequenced in a study of neurological immune-mediated disorders. The time point is: longitudinal time-point 2. TCRdb re-analysed the 5' RACE reads in MiXCR, keeping a single row per CDR3 protein. The sample yields under 40,000 distinct CDR3 sequences, 10% to 15% seen once. The sequencing input was PBMCs. All receptors derive from a woman aged 40 to 55 in good health.

The chain has TRBV4-3 and TRBJ1-1, with 7 bases aligning to TRBD1. CDR1 LGHNA and CDR2 YSLEER come from the germline V gene. This CDR3 is built from 15 residues. V dropped 5 bases and J dropped 7; count of bases not matched to a gene: 13. CDR3 in amino acids: CASSTRTGESYEAFF. The CDR3 coding sequence is TGCGCCAGCAGCACGAGGACAGGCGAAAGCTATGAAGCTTTCTTT.

In its sample, this clonotype was seen many times. The chain couples TRBV5-6 to TRBJ2-5; D perhaps matches TRBD1 (5 bases). Germline assignment: CDR1 SGHDT and CDR2 YYEEEE. V was clipped by 1 base and J by 5 bases, with 18 bases between them. CDR3 length: 16 residues. The CDR3 here is CASSLYAGKGIETQYF. In DNA form, the CDR3 reads TGTGCCAGCAGCTTGTACGCAGGGAAAGGAATCGAGACCCAGTACTTC.

This clonotype was observed many times. The chain couples TRBV5-1 to TRBJ2-2; 8 bases line up with TRBD1. Germline V gives CDR1 SGHRS, CDR2 YFSETQ. The CDR3 is 15 residues long. After removal of 5 bases from V and 5 bases from J, the junction contained 8 bases not matched to a gene. In DNA, the CDR3 is TGCGCCAGCAGGCCGCCGGGACAGGATACCGGGGAGCTGTTTTTT. Protein: CASRPPGQDTGELFF.